The sequence of this T cell receptor beta chain was determined in a study of blood T cell repertoires in COVID-19. This CDR3 is built from 14 residues. Germline V gene sequence: CDR1 MGHDK, CDR2 SYGVNS. Trimming removed 6 bases from V and 1 base from J; junction bases left unmatched: 5. The table came from immunoSEQ multiplex PCR; TCRdb's copy has only in-frame clones and leaves some out. The sample records about 120,000 clones, roughly nine tenths being singletons. Sequencing was performed on peripheral blood. This TCR derives from a human donor in a cohort sampled during active COVID-19. The rearrangement uses TRBV25-1 and TRBJ1-1, with 7 bases identical to TRBD1. CDR3 loop: CASSPRTGNTEAFF. The DNA of the CDR3 is TGTGCCAGCAGCCCTAGGACAGGGAACACTGAAGCTTTCTTT.